This record covers a single TCR beta chain. Sequencing used immunoSEQ multiplex PCR; TCRdb keeps in-frame clones, though not all of them. The sample records 110,000 to 150,000 clones, almost 90% being singletons. The CDR3 totals 15 residues. The J segment lost 8 bases and the V segment lost 2 bases, leaving 11 bases of the junction unmatched. Germline CDR1 reads SEHNR; CDR2 reads FQNEAQ (reference sequence). The data derive from a study of blood T cell repertoires in COVID-19. The J gene is TRBJ1-2, the V gene TRBV7-9; TRBD1 matches at 7 bases. Sequencing was done on a sample of peripheral blood. The receptor's source is a man in his fifties with active or convalescent COVID-19. CDR3 coding DNA: TGTGCCAGCAGCTTAAGGGGTACAGGGGAAGGAGGCTACACCTTC. Amino acid sequence: CASSLRGTGEGGYTF.